This T cell receptor beta chain was sequenced in a study of cytomegalovirus exposure and HLA in healthy donors. Points from the study as a whole: According to a subsequent analysis, TCR clusters from the first cohort were inclined to appear together in the 90 to 150 validation repertoires. In vitro experiments confirmed that a few CMV-associated chains were specific for CMV antigens. It was reportedly the case that the classifier diagnosed cytomegalovirus status with high specificity and sensitivity.

Data came from immunoSEQ multiplex PCR; TCRdb stores just in-frame clones and leaves some out. The sample lists fewer than 200,000 clones, 86% seen once, with roughly 5.8% in the top ten. Concerning this clone itself: Its antigen is undetermined.

From germline, CDR1 is SNHLY and CDR2 FYNNEI. V was clipped by 3 bases and J by 1 base, with 6 bases between them. This CDR3 contains 14 residues. The sequence derives from a woman aged 30 to 39 in good health and CMV-seronegative. The V call is TRBV2, the J call TRBJ2-2; weak D call: TRBD2 (5 bases). Input material: PBMCs. For the CDR3, the DNA is TGTGCCAGCAGTGAGGGAGTGAACACCGGGGAGCTGTTTTTT. Translation: CASSEGVNTGELFF.